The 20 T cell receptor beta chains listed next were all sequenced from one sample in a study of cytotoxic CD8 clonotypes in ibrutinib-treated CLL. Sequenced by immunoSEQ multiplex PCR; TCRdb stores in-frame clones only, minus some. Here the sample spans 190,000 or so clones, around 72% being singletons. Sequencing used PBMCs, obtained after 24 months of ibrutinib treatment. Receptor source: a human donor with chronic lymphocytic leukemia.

The CDR3 reads CSVEGGSYNEQFF. In DNA, the CDR3 is TGCAGCGTTGAAGGCGGTTCTTACAATGAGCAGTTCTTC. The chain couples TRBV29-1 to TRBJ2-1; D remains ambiguous. The CDR3 spans 13 residues. Trimming cost V 1 base and J 4 bases, with 8 bases left between them. The germline CDR1 and CDR2 sequences are SQVTM and ANQGSEA.

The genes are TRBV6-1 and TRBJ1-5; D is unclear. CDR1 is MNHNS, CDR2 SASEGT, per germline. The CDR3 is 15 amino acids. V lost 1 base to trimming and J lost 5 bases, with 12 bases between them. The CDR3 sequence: CASSEGTTIHQPQHF. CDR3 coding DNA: TGTGCCAGCAGTGAAGGAACGACTATACATCAGCCCCAGCATTTT.

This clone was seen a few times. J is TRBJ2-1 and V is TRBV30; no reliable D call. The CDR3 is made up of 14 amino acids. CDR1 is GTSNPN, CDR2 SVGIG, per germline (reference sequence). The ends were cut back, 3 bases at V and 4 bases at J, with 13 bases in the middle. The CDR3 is CAWRKWAGYNEQFF. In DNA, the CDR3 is TGTGCCTGGAGAAAATGGGCTGGATACAATGAGCAGTTCTTC.

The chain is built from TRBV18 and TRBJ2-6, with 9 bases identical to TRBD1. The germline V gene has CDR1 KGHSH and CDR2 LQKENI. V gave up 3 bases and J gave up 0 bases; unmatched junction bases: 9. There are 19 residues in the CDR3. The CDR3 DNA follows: TGTGCCAGCTCACCTACGGCGGGACAGGGTAACTCTGGGGCCAACGTCCTGACTTTC. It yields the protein CASSPTAGQGNSGANVLTF.

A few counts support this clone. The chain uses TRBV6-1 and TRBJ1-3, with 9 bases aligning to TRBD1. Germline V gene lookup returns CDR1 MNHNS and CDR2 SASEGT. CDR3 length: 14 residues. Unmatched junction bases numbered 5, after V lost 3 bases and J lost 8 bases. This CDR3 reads CASSEAQGAYTIYF. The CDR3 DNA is TGTGCCAGCAGTGAGGCACAGGGGGCATACACCATATATTTT.

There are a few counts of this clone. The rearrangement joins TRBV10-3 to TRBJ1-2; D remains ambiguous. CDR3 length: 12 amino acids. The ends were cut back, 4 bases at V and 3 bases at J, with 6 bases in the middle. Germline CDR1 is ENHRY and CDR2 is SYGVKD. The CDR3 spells CAISVSDYGYTF. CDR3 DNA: TGTGCCATCAGTGTGAGCGACTATGGCTACACCTTC.

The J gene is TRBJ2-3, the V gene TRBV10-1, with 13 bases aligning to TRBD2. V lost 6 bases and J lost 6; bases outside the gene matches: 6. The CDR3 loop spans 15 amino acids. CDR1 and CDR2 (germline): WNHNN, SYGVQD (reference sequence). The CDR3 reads CASSGLAGVGDTQYF. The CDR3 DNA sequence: TGCGCCAGCAGCGGACTAGCGGGAGTAGGTGATACGCAGTATTTT.

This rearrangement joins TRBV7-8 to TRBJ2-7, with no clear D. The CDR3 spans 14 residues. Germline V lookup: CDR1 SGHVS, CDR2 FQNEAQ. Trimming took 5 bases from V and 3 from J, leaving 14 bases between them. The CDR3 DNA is TGTGCCAGCAGCCAAGGCTACCAACGCTACGAGCAGTACTTC. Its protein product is CASSQGYQRYEQYF.

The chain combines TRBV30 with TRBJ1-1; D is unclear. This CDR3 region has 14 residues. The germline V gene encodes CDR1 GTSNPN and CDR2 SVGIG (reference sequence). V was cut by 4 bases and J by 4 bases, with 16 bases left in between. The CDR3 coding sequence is TGTGCCTGGATTCATGGTAGCTTCGGCACTGAAGCTTTCTTT. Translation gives CAWIHGSFGTEAFF.

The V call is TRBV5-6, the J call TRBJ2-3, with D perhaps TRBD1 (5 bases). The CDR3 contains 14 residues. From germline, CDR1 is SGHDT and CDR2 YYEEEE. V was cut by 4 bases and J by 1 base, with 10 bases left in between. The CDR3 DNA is TGTGCCAGCAGCACAGGATTTCGCACAGATACGCAGTATTTT. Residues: CASSTGFRTDTQYF.

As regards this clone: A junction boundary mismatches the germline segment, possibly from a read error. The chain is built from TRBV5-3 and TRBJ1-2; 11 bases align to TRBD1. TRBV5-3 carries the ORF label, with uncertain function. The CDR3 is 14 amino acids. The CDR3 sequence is CASSFGQGAAGYTF. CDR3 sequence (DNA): TGTGCCAGCAGCTTTGGACAGGGGGCGGCTGGCTACACCTTC.

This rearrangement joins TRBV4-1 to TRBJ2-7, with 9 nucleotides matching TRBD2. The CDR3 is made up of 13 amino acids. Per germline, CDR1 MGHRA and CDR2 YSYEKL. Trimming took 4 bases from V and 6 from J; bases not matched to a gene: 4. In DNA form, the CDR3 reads TGCGCCAGCAGCCTAGCGGGAGTAGGCGAGCAGTACTTC. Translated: CASSLAGVGEQYF.

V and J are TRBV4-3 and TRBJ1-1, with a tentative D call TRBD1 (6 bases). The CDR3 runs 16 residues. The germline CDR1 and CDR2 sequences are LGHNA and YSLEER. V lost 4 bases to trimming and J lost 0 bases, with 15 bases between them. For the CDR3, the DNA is TGCGCCAGCAGCCGAGAAGCCGGGACAATGAACACTGAAGCTTTCTTT. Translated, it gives CASSREAGTMNTEAFF.

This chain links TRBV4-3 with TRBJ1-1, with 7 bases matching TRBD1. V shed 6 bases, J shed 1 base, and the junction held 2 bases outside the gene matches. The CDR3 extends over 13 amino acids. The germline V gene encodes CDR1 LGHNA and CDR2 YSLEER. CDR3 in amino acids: CASRRQGNTEAFF. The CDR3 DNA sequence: TGCGCCAGCAGGAGACAGGGGAACACTGAAGCTTTCTTT.

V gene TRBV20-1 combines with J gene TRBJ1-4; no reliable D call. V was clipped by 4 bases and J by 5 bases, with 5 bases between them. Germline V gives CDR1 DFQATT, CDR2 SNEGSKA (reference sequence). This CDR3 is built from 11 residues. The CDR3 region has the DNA TGCAGTGCTAAACACAATGAAAAACTGTTTTTT. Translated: CSAKHNEKLFF.

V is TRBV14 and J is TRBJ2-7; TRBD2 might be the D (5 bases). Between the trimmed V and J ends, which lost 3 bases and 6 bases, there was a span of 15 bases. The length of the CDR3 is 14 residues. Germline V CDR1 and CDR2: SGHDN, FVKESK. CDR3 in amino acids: CASSHSSGGFEQYF. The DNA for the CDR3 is TGTGCCAGCAGCCACTCATCAGGCGGGTTCGAGCAGTACTTC.

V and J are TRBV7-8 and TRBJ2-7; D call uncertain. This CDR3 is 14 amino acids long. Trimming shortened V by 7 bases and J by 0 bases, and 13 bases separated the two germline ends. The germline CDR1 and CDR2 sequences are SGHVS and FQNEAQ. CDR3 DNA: TGTGCCAGCAATGATGGGCCGAGCTCCTACGAGCAGTACTTC. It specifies CASNDGPSSYEQYF.

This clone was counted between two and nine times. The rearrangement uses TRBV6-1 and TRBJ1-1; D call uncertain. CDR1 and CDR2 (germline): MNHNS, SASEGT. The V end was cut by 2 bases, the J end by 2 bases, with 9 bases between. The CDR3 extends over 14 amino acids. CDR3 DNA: TGTGCCAGCAGTGAATCAGGACTAAACACTGAAGCTTTCTTT. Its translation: CASSESGLNTEAFF.

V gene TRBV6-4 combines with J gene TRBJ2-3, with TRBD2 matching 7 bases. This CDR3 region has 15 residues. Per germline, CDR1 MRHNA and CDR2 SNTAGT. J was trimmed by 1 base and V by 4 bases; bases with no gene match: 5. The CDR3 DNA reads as TGTGCCAGCAGTGTCACGGGAGGAGGCACAGATACGCAGTATTTT. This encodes CASSVTGGGTDTQYF.

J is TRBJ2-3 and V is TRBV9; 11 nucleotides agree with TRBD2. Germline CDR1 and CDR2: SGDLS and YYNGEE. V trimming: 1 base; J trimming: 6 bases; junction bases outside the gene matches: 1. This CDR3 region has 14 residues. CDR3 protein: CASSVSSGRDTQYF. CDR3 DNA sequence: TGTGCCAGCAGCGTATCTAGCGGGAGGGATACGCAGTATTTT.